This paragraph covers one T cell receptor beta chain sequence. This clonotype appeared many times. The specificity of this receptor is unknown. Per-nucleotide qualities are absent, and no much larger clonotype sits a single base away. The trim is 0 bases for V and 3 bases for J, with a gap of 14 bases between the germline ends. The CDR3 starts with the cysteine, ends with the phenylalanine, and has 16 residues. The CDR3 DNA has 48 bases and is translated from base 1. These data come from a study of molecular identifiers for immune sequencing clone quantification (dated by TCRdb to the late 2010s). In terms of the full investigation: For a replicate experiment, RNA from approximately 20,000 or 100,000 naive CD8 T cells was divided into five aliquots, and four of the five aliquots were sequenced. The study was a methods study using CD8 T cells to benchmark molecular-identifier clustering-based TCR repertoire sequencing (MIDCIRS) and TCR RNA copy counting.

General study outcomes and caveats: In CMV-specific effector cells, clones with more than 20 RNA copies contained over 97% of molecules, whereas in naive cells such clones contained under 1% of molecules. Without barcode sub-clustering, chimeric consensus sequences inflated TCR diversity; chimeras reached as high as 47%. Spiked-in Jurkat TCR RNA equivalent to a single cell was reported to be detectable even among 800,000 to 1,000,000 naive CD8 T cells. The sizes of highly expanded clones could end up underestimated when identical TCR molecules share a barcode. Modeling gave roughly 3 recovered TCR RNA copies per cell versus around 10 by digital PCR, implying approximately 30% capture efficiency. The naive libraries included spiked-in Jurkat TCR RNA (approximately ten copies' worth), and this RNA is not part of the donor repertoire.

Libraries of naive CD8 T cells were built from anywhere between about 17,000 and 1,000,000 sorted cells, with 10%, 30% or 50% of the purified RNA used. Naive CD8 T cells were FACS-sorted as CD8+CD4-CCR7+CD45RA+ on a BD FACSAria II into RLT Plus buffer. Detection sensitivity was tested by spiking Jurkat RNA equal to ten TCR copies' worth into samples containing roughly 19,000-1,100,000 naive CD8 T cells. Enrichment of CD8 T cells was performed with RosetteSep CD8+ T Cell Enrichment Cocktail and Ficoll-Paque, after which ACK red cell lysis was carried out. Receptor libraries were prepared by PCR. TCRdb lists the instrument as Illumina HiSeq 4000. Preparation of bulk TCR libraries followed a previously described approach, with the TCR primers listed in Table S5. Purification of total RNA was performed with the Qiagen AllPrep DNA/RNA kit. Before analysis, reads from multiple sequencing runs of one library were combined. The authors' analysis ran thus. Reads were retained only if the reads had an exact TCR constant sequence, and the retained reads were trimmed to 150 nt and grouped according to their 12-nt molecular barcodes. Reads inside each barcode group were sub-clustered using a 15% Levenshtein threshold, and a quality-weighted consensus sequence was constructed for each RNA molecule. Non-functional sequences were excluded, and lower-count sequences lying one edit away from another sequence were also excluded. On the basis of fitting two negative binomial distributions, barcode sub-clusters with fewer than 20% of the maximum read count were discarded. TCRdb reran the public reads through fastp at Q25 and MiXCR, keeping productive beta chains. Rows with one shared CDR3 protein collapse into an entry with the most common genes and DNA. The V and J calls come from TCRdb's annotation, not from the publication. This sample has about 640,000 distinct CDR3 sequences in its table, and nearly 20% of those were observed once. Clones ranked in the top ten supply 0.85% to 0.9% of the sample.

The clonotype comes from a human donor in good health. Some libraries in this study had Jurkat cell RNA spiked in. The sequencing input was naive CD8+ T cells from blood, with Jurkat cell RNA spiked in. The cell subset or site tag for this specimen amounts to: FACS-sorted CD8+CD4-CCR7+CD45RA+ naive T cells. Rearrangement joined TRBV12-3 or TRBV12-4 to TRBJ1-1; there is no confident call for the D gene. The DNA sequence reads TGTGCCAGCAGTTTAGCTGCCCCCTTCCCGGACACTGAAGCTTTCTTT. It translates as CASSLAAPFPDTEAFF.